The 13 T cell receptor beta chains below were found in one sample sequenced in a study of shared clonotypes between healthy human individuals. Method: immunoSEQ multiplex PCR; TCRdb's copy keeps in-frame clones and lacks some. Here the sample spans more than 2,000,000 clones, around nine tenths being singletons. What was sequenced was naive CD4+ T cells sorted from blood. Indicated subset: CD45RA+ positively selected. These TCRs come from a man younger than 35 in good health.

The chain uses TRBV30 and TRBJ1-1; TRBD1 agrees at 10 bases. The V gene end was trimmed by 5 bases and the J gene end by 5 bases; junction bases not matched to a gene: 11. CDR1 is GTSNPN and CDR2 is SVGIG in the germline V gene (reference sequence). The CDR3 consists of 15 residues. The CDR3 nucleotides read TGTGCCTGGGAAATCAGTGGGACAGGGGTTACTGAAGCTTTCTTT. As protein: CAWEISGTGVTEAFF.

This chain links TRBV10-3 with TRBJ2-5; D is uncertain. The V and J ends lost 0 bases and 5 bases respectively, with 13 bases between them. The CDR3 has 15 residues. The germline CDR1 and CDR2 sequences are ENHRY and SYGVKD. CDR3 sequence (DNA): TGTGCCATCAGTGAGTCGAATGTGGGAAGCGAGACCCAGTACTTC. This codes for CAISESNVGSETQYF.

This chain uses TRBV19 with TRBJ2-6; D is ambiguous. Germline assignment: CDR1 LNHDA and CDR2 SQIVND (reference sequence). V was clipped by 5 bases and J by 4 bases, with 15 bases between them. The CDR3 is 16 amino acids. This CDR3 is CASSVGPPSGANVLTF. The CDR3, as DNA: TGTGCCAGTAGTGTCGGACCGCCTTCCGGGGCCAACGTCCTGACTTTC.

V gene TRBV2 combines with J gene TRBJ2-3, with 9 bases aligning to TRBD2. The CDR3 runs to 15 residues. Trimming cost V 5 bases and J 1 base; bases outside gene matches: 4. Germline-derived CDR1 and CDR2 are SNHLY and FYNNEI. CDR3 in amino acids: CASSTIAGGTDTQYF. In DNA form, the CDR3 reads TGTGCCAGCAGTACAATAGCGGGAGGCACAGATACGCAGTATTTT.

With respect to this clone: The same CDR3 is also encoded by other DNA sequences in this sample. The CDR3 spells CASSEEGLNEKLFF. As DNA, the CDR3 is TGTGCCAGCAGTGAGGAGGGTTTGAATGAAAAACTGTTTTTT. This sequence joins TRBV2 and TRBJ1-4; D is undetermined. This CDR3 comprises 14 residues. The V gene's germline CDR1 is SNHLY and CDR2 FYNNEI. Trimming removed 3 bases from V and 5 bases from J, with 10 bases in between.

The CDR3 sequence: CASSRDRDSSSEQYF. The CDR3 DNA follows: TGCGCCAGCAGCCGAGACAGGGACAGTTCTAGCGAGCAGTACTTC. J is TRBJ2-7 and V is TRBV4-3; 7 nucleotides align to TRBD1. The V and J ends lost 4 bases and 6 bases, in that order; junction bases with no gene match: 12. The germline gives CDR1 LGHNA, CDR2 YSLEER. The length of the CDR3 is 15 residues.

The chain uses TRBV6-6 and TRBJ2-7, with D possibly matching TRBD1 (6 bases). Germline V gene sequence: CDR1 MNHNY, CDR2 SVGAGI (reference sequence). The CDR3 sequence is 15 residues long. Trimming took off 0 bases at V and 0 bases at J, with 9 bases between the two ends. The CDR3 DNA follows: TGTGCCAGCAGTTACTCGCAGGGGTTCTCCTACGAGCAGTACTTC. Translated: CASSYSQGFSYEQYF.

The chain couples TRBV28 to TRBJ1-6; 10 bases agree with TRBD1. V shed 6 bases, J shed 6 bases, and the junction held 20 bases outside the gene matches. The CDR3 is 20 amino acids. Germline assignment: CDR1 MDHEN and CDR2 SYDVKM. CDR3 nucleotide sequence: TGTGCCAGCAGCCCGTCTTTAGGGGACAGGGGTGCGAACGGTAATTCACCCCTCCACTTT. Protein: CASSPSLGDRGANGNSPLHF.

This chain connects TRBV5-3 to TRBJ1-1; D call uncertain. TRBV5-3 is an open reading frame whose function is uncertain. With 4 bases removed from V and 6 bases from J, the gap between germline ends came to 22 bases. The length of the CDR3 is 16 residues. CDR3 residues: CARSARGVVASPEAFF. The CDR3 DNA follows: TGTGCCAGAAGCGCACGTGGTGTAGTCGCTAGCCCTGAAGCTTTCTTT.

This chain connects TRBV5-1 to TRBJ2-3; D is unclear. The CDR3 extends over 15 amino acids. In germline, CDR1 is SGHRS, CDR2 YFSETQ. V lost 1 base and J 0 bases, leaving 9 bases between the germline ends. Written as DNA, the CDR3 is TGCGCCAGCAGCTTGAGGCAATCCAGCACAGATACGCAGTATTTT. This gives the protein CASSLRQSSTDTQYF.

This clone was picked up one time. Other DNA sequences in the same sample also yield this CDR3. The chain is built from TRBV7-9 and TRBJ2-3, with a tentative D call TRBD2 (5 bases). V lost 2 bases and J 0 bases, leaving 6 bases between the germline ends. Germline V gives CDR1 SEHNR, CDR2 FQNEAQ (reference sequence). The CDR3 sequence is 14 residues long. CDR3 sequence (DNA): TGTGCCAGCAGCTTATCGGGGAGCACAGATACGCAGTATTTT. Its protein is CASSLSGSTDTQYF.

V usage is TRBV27 and J usage is TRBJ2-6, with D unresolved. V was pared by 5 bases and J by 2 bases, with 7 bases between. CDR1 is MNHEY and CDR2 is SMNVEV in the germline V gene (reference sequence). The CDR3 totals 14 residues. The CDR3 is CASSPLAGANVLTF. The CDR3 DNA reads as TGTGCCAGCAGTCCTCTGGCTGGGGCCAACGTCCTGACTTTC.

This chain uses TRBV7-9 with TRBJ2-5; D may be TRBD1 (5 bases). Trimming shortened V by 2 bases and J by 7 bases, and 14 bases separated the two germline ends. The CDR3 extends over 14 amino acids. Per the germline V gene, CDR1 is SEHNR and CDR2 is FQNEAQ (reference sequence). The CDR3 sequence: CASSLNPGPGTQYF. The CDR3 DNA reads TGTGCCAGCAGCTTAAACCCAGGGCCCGGGACCCAGTACTTC.